Listed here are 12 T cell receptor beta chains from one sample, sequenced in a study of blood T cell repertoires in COVID-19. Repertoires were generated with immunoSEQ multiplex PCR, while TCRdb's copy carries only in-frame clones and drops some. The sample holds roughly 300,000 clones; around 85% are singletons and the top ten take more than 1.1%. Material for sequencing was peripheral blood. The receptor source for this set is a human donor with COVID-19, enrolled during active disease. The donor label of this sample is uncertain.

The chain is built from TRBV12-3 or TRBV12-4 and TRBJ1-2; D call uncertain. This CDR3 contains 13 residues. Trimming cost V 5 bases and J 4 bases, with 11 bases left between them. CDR3 amino acids: CASSPNVGYGYTF. CDR3 DNA: TGTGCCAGCAGTCCGAATGTCGGCTATGGCTACACCTTC.

The chain employs TRBV12-3 or TRBV12-4 and TRBJ1-1; D remains ambiguous. V shed 4 bases and J shed 5 bases, with 8 bases lying between them. The CDR3 has 12 amino acids. CDR3 coding DNA: TGTGCCAGCAGTTATATGTTAACTGAAGCTTTCTTT. Its translation: CASSYMLTEAFF.

Turning to this clone: Other DNA sequences from this sample encode an identical CDR3 as well. The chain is built from TRBV18 and TRBJ1-4, with 8 bases lining up with TRBD1. Germline V CDR1 and CDR2: KGHSH, LQKENI. This CDR3 contains 15 residues. With V trimmed by 3 bases and J by 2 bases, 2 bases remained unmatched. The CDR3 sequence is CASSPSGGTNEKLFF. CDR3 bases: TGTGCCAGCTCACCTTCAGGGGGCACTAATGAAAAACTGTTTTTT.

V and J are TRBV30 and TRBJ2-3; D is possibly TRBD1 (6 bases). The CDR3 extends over 13 amino acids. The V gene lost 3 bases and the J gene lost 4 bases, with 11 bases spanning the gap. Germline CDR1 is GTSNPN and CDR2 is SVGIG (reference sequence). The CDR3 spells CAWRKDSPDTQYF. The CDR3 coding sequence is TGTGCCTGGAGAAAGGACAGTCCAGATACGCAGTATTTT.

The V and J genes are TRBV18 and TRBJ2-2; D perhaps matches TRBD2 (6 bases). This CDR3 region has 16 residues. The germline V gene encodes CDR1 KGHSH and CDR2 LQKENI. The V end lost 2 bases, the J end lost 0 bases, and 10 bases lay between the germline ends. The CDR3 region has the DNA TGTGCCAGCTCACCAGGAGGAGGGGCGAACACCGGGGAGCTGTTTTTT. Translated: CASSPGGGANTGELFF.

J is TRBJ1-5 and V is TRBV7-9; D gene unclear. Germline V lookup: CDR1 SEHNR, CDR2 FQNEAQ (reference sequence). The CDR3 is 15 amino acids. V was cut by 4 bases and J by 4 bases, with 14 bases left in between. CDR3 residues: CASSYGELRNQPQHF. For the CDR3, the DNA is TGTGCCAGCAGCTACGGGGAATTGAGGAATCAGCCCCAGCATTTT.

The genes are TRBV5-6 and TRBJ1-1; possible D gene TRBD1, 5 bases. The CDR3 is 15 amino acids. Per germline, CDR1 SGHDT and CDR2 YYEEEE. V lost 4 bases, J lost 3 bases, and 16 bases lay in between. The CDR3 DNA reads as TGTGCCAGCAGCCCGGGGTGGGGGGTAGACACTGAAGCTTTCTTT. This gives the protein CASSPGWGVDTEAFF.

The rearrangement uses TRBV12-3 or TRBV12-4 and TRBJ1-2, with 7 bases that match TRBD1. V lost 5 bases, J lost 7 bases, and 7 bases stayed unmatched. CDR3 size: 13 residues. The CDR3: CASSIDRVGGYTF. The CDR3, as DNA: TGTGCCAGCAGTATAGACAGGGTCGGTGGCTACACCTTC.

The rearrangement uses TRBV28 and TRBJ1-3, with TRBD1 identical over 9 bases. The length of the CDR3 is 15 residues. CDR1 and CDR2 (germline): MDHEN, SYDVKM. Losses at the gene ends were 6 bases for V and 0 bases for J; bases not matched to a gene: 3. The CDR3, as DNA: TGTGCCAGCAGGACAGGGGGGCCCTCTGGAAACACCATATATTTT. Translated: CASRTGGPSGNTIYF.

This chain joins TRBV19 and TRBJ1-2; TRBD1 agrees at 7 bases. In germline, CDR1 is LNHDA, CDR2 SQIVND (reference sequence). Unmatched junction bases numbered 8, after V lost 8 bases and J lost 2 bases. The CDR3 runs 14 residues. CDR3 in DNA: TGTGCCAGTGGACAGGTCTCCCGGAACTATGGCTACACCTTC. It is translated as CASGQVSRNYGYTF.

The V call is TRBV11-2, the J call TRBJ2-3; perhaps TRBD1 as D (6 bases). The CDR3 consists of 18 residues. Germline V gives CDR1 SGHAT, CDR2 FQNNGV. V dropped 0 bases and J dropped 4 bases, with 20 bases sitting between them. CDR3 region: CASSLDGGASLGSDTQYF. The DNA of the CDR3 is TGTGCCAGCAGCTTAGATGGGGGCGCCTCTTTAGGGTCAGATACGCAGTATTTT.

This clone was recorded only once. This chain joins TRBV6-1 and TRBJ2-6, with D possibly TRBD2 on 5 matching bases. The CDR3 runs 14 residues. Trimming stripped 2 bases from V and 5 bases from J, with 7 bases between. Germline values: CDR1 MNHNS, CDR2 SASEGT. In nucleotides, the CDR3 is TGTGCCAGCAGTGAATCGGGGAGGGCCAACGTCCTGACTTTC. Translation: CASSESGRANVLTF.